The 4 T cell receptor beta chains given below trace back to one sample, sequenced in a study of blood T cell repertoires in COVID-19. Generated by immunoSEQ multiplex PCR, the TCRdb table keeps only in-frame clones and is missing some. The sample comprises 100,000 to 110,000 clones, about 80% of which are singletons, and about 12% rests with the top ten. The sample was peripheral blood. Source of these receptors: a woman in her 70s with acute or convalescent COVID-19.

V usage is TRBV10-3 and J usage is TRBJ1-2; 8 bases are a match to TRBD1. CDR1 and CDR2 (germline): ENHRY, SYGVKD. There are 15 residues in the CDR3. The V gene end was trimmed by 2 bases and the J gene end by 5 bases; junction bases not matched to a gene: 7. The CDR3 loop reads CAISEQGANLYGYTF. In DNA, the CDR3 is TGTGCCATCAGTGAGCAGGGGGCTAATTTATATGGCTACACCTTC.

Only one count was recorded for this clone. This chain uses TRBV20-1 with TRBJ2-5, with D maybe TRBD1 (5 bases). CDR1 is DFQATT and CDR2 is SNEGSKA in the germline V gene (reference sequence). V was clipped by 7 bases and J by 1 base, with 7 bases between them. The CDR3 loop spans 11 amino acids. Here the CDR3 DNA reads TGCAGTGTTGACAGCCAAGAGACCCAGTACTTC. It is translated as CSVDSQETQYF.

The CDR3 nucleotides read TGTGCCAGCAGTAAAGAAGGACAGGCAAACACTGAAGCTTTCTTT. This sequence encodes CASSKEGQANTEAFF. The chain recombines TRBV13 with TRBJ1-1, with 7 bases aligning to TRBD1. V was clipped by 6 bases and J by 2 bases; unmatched bases: 9. There are 15 residues in the CDR3. CDR1 PRHDT and CDR2 FYEKMQ come from the germline V gene (reference sequence).

This chain uses TRBV3-1 (or the pseudogene TRBV3-2) with TRBJ1-3; D is possibly TRBD1 (5 bases). CDR1 is LGHDT, CDR2 YNNKEL, per germline (reference sequence). The CDR3 sequence is 16 residues long. V was pared by 4 bases and J by 3 bases, with 16 bases between. CDR3 sequence reads: CASSPWGVLSGNTIYF. DNA of the CDR3: TGTGCCAGCAGCCCGTGGGGGGTTCTCAGTGGAAACACCATATATTTT.